Following are 28 T cell receptor beta chains from one sample sequenced in a study of shared clonotypes between healthy human individuals. Repertoires were generated with immunoSEQ multiplex PCR, while TCRdb's copy carries only in-frame clones and drops some. This repertoire shows around 1.1 million clones, 70% to 80% found once; its top ten account for 0.55% to 0.7%. The sequencing input was memory CD4+ T cells from PBMCs. Subset noted: CD45RA-negative fraction. These receptor sequences come from a young man in good health. Some clones in this sample may be carry-over from other donors' samples.

A word on this clone: The same CDR3 can be traced to other DNA sequences in this sample. The CDR3 region has the DNA TGTGCCAGCAGCCCCTCGGCCTACAATGAGCAGTTCTTC. It codes for CASSPSAYNEQFF. The V call is TRBV14, the J call TRBJ2-1, with D hard to call. The CDR3 runs 13 residues. The V gene lost 4 bases and the J gene lost 2 bases, with 6 bases spanning the gap. CDR1 and CDR2 from the germline V gene are SGHDN and FVKESK.

The chain links TRBV9 to TRBJ2-3; 8 bases are a match to TRBD2. The CDR3 is 16 residues long. Germline V gene lookup returns CDR1 SGDLS and CDR2 YYNGEE. Losses at the gene ends were 1 base for V and 0 bases for J; bases not matched to a gene: 4. The chain's CDR3 is CASSVFSGESTDTQYF. For the CDR3, the DNA is TGTGCCAGCAGCGTATTTAGCGGGGAGAGCACAGATACGCAGTATTTT.

In the case of this clone: Different DNA sequences within this sample yield the same CDR3. J is TRBJ1-2 and V is TRBV28; no clear D. CDR3 length: 11 residues. Germline V gene lookup returns CDR1 MDHEN and CDR2 SYDVKM. Between the trimmed V and J ends, which lost 5 bases and 7 bases, there was a span of 8 bases. The CDR3 sequence: CASSPPPGYTF. The CDR3 coding sequence is TGTGCCAGCAGTCCCCCACCTGGCTACACCTTC.

This chain links TRBV19 with TRBJ2-1, with D perhaps TRBD1 or TRBD2 (5 bases each). The CDR3 length is 15 residues. The V and J ends lost 3 bases and 4 bases respectively, with 13 bases between them. Per the germline V gene, CDR1 is LNHDA and CDR2 is SQIVND (reference sequence). CDR3 sequence reads: CASSMGEPGYNEQFF. The CDR3 nucleotides are TGTGCCAGTAGTATGGGGGAGCCGGGGTACAATGAGCAGTTCTTC.

CDR3: CASTEQGAEYEQYF. CDR3 DNA sequence: TGCGCCAGCACTGAACAGGGGGCTGAGTACGAGCAGTACTTC. The V gene is TRBV5-1, the J gene TRBJ2-7; the match to TRBD1 covers 9 bases. V lost 6 bases and J lost 4; bases outside the gene matches: 8. This CDR3 is 14 amino acids long. The germline CDR1 and CDR2 sequences are SGHRS and YFSETQ.

The chain has TRBV27 and TRBJ1-2; perhaps TRBD1 as D (6 bases). This CDR3 is built from 16 residues. From germline, CDR1 is MNHEY and CDR2 SMNVEV (reference sequence). The germline V and J ends were trimmed by 4 bases and 4 bases, with 19 bases remaining between them. CDR3 in DNA: TGTGCCAGCAGTTCCGGCGGGGGCGCGTCGATCTATGGCTACACCTTC. Its translation is CASSSGGGASIYGYTF.

This chain connects TRBV7-7 to TRBJ2-5; 9 nucleotides align to TRBD1. Looked up from germline, CDR1 is SSHAT and CDR2 is FNYEAQ (reference sequence). The trim removed 5 bases at V and 4 bases at J, leaving 8 bases unmatched. The CDR3 has 15 residues. The DNA of the CDR3 is TGTGCCAGCAGCCCAACAGGGGGCGTGAGAGAGACCCAGTACTTC. Protein sequence: CASSPTGGVRETQYF.

The V and J genes are TRBV7-9 and TRBJ1-2; TRBD1 might be the D (5 bases). Looked up from germline, CDR1 is SEHNR and CDR2 is FQNEAQ (reference sequence). The CDR3 runs to 12 residues. V shed 2 bases and J shed 4 bases, with 5 bases lying between them. In DNA form, the CDR3 reads TGTGCCAGCAGCTTACAGGGCTATGGCTACACCTTC. Residues: CASSLQGYGYTF.

This chain joins TRBV11-2 and TRBJ2-1, with D perhaps given as TRBD1 or TRBD2 (5 bases each). Per germline, CDR1 SGHAT and CDR2 FQNNGV. There are 15 residues in the CDR3. The V and J ends lost 5 bases and 4 bases respectively, with 15 bases between them. In DNA, the CDR3 is TGTGCCAGCAGCCCGGAGGTACAGGCGTACAATGAGCAGTTCTTC. Protein sequence: CASSPEVQAYNEQFF.

The chain carries TRBV11-2 and TRBJ1-3; D is unresolved. V shed 5 bases and J shed 0 bases, with 14 bases lying between them. This CDR3 is 16 amino acids long. CDR1 is SGHAT and CDR2 is FQNNGV in the germline V gene. The CDR3 nucleotides read TGTGCCAGCAGCACATCCGGTCATAGCTCTGGAAACACCATATATTTT. Translating it yields CASSTSGHSSGNTIYF.

A word on this clone: The same CDR3 is also encoded by other DNA sequences in this sample. This sequence joins TRBV2 and TRBJ2-7; D gene uncertain. V lost 3 bases to trimming and J lost 2 bases, with 8 bases between them. Germline CDR1 is SNHLY and CDR2 is FYNNEI. The CDR3 length is 13 residues. In DNA form, the CDR3 reads TGTGCCAGCAGTGACGGGCAGGCCTACGAGCAGTACTTC. It encodes CASSDGQAYEQYF. Filled out from reference TRBV2 and TRBJ2-7, the complete variable domain reads EPEVTQTPSHQVTQMGQEVILRCVPISNHLYFYWYRQILGQKVEFLVSFYNNEISEKSEIFDDQFSVERPDGSNFTLKIRSTKLEDSAMYFCASSDGQAYEQYFGPGTRLTVT.

The V gene is TRBV7-3, the J gene TRBJ2-1, with 10 bases that match TRBD2. With V trimmed by 5 bases and J by 10 bases, 8 bases remained unmatched. The length of the CDR3 is 14 residues. Looked up from germline, CDR1 is SGHTA and CDR2 is FQGTGA. CDR3 residues: CASSPTSGIGEQFF. The CDR3 coding sequence is TGTGCCAGCAGCCCAACTAGCGGGATCGGGGAGCAGTTCTTC.

The chain carries TRBV6-1 and TRBJ2-3; D uncertain. Germline V gene data show CDR1 as MNHNS and CDR2 as SASEGT. CDR3 size: 14 residues. V dropped 5 bases and J dropped 4 bases, with 13 bases sitting between them. CDR3 amino acids: CASSSHGPADTQYF. In DNA form, the CDR3 reads TGTGCCAGCAGTTCCCACGGCCCGGCAGATACGCAGTATTTT.

In this sample, this clone turned up a few times. The identical CDR3 is also encoded by other nucleotide sequences in the sample. The chain combines TRBV7-9 with TRBJ2-3; 9 bases align to TRBD1. The germline V gene encodes CDR1 SEHNR and CDR2 FQNEAQ (reference sequence). The CDR3 consists of 14 residues. The V segment lost 1 base and the J segment 4 bases; nucleotides outside the gene matches: 0. CDR3 sequence: CASSLGTGADTQYF. CDR3 bases: TGTGCCAGCAGCTTAGGGACAGGGGCAGATACGCAGTATTTT.

The rearrangement uses TRBV19 and TRBJ1-6, with 7 bases matching TRBD1. Germline V gives CDR1 LNHDA, CDR2 SQIVND (reference sequence). The J segment lost 9 bases and the V segment lost 7 bases, leaving 6 bases of the junction unmatched. This CDR3 is built from 13 residues. CDR3 bases: TGTGCCAGTATTCCGACAGGGAGTTCACCCCTCCACTTT. Encoded protein: CASIPTGSSPLHF.

The chain has TRBV5-1 and TRBJ1-6; perhaps TRBD1 as D (6 bases). With 1 base removed from V and 13 bases from J, the gap between germline ends came to 15 bases. The V gene's germline CDR1 is SGHRS and CDR2 YFSETQ. The CDR3 runs to 14 residues. CDR3 protein: CASSLNGGDAPLHF. CDR3 DNA sequence: TGCGCCAGCAGCTTGAACGGGGGCGATGCGCCCCTCCACTTT.

The rearrangement joins TRBV6-1 to TRBJ2-3; the D is unclear. V was pared by 3 bases and J by 7 bases, with 17 bases between. The CDR3 runs 15 residues. Germline V gene sequence: CDR1 MNHNS, CDR2 SASEGT. CDR3 DNA sequence: TGTGCCAGCAGTGATCGGGTTGGGTTTAGGAATACGCAGTATTTT. Amino acid sequence: CASSDRVGFRNTQYF.

V and J are TRBV28 and TRBJ1-2, with 10 bases identical to TRBD1. Trimming took 6 bases from V and 4 from J; bases not matched to a gene: 5. CDR3 length: 14 residues. Germline V gene data show CDR1 as MDHEN and CDR2 as SYDVKM. The CDR3 DNA reads as TGTGCCAGCAGGCACGGACAGGGGGGCTATGGCTACACCTTC. Amino acids: CASRHGQGGYGYTF.

This clone was found a few times. The chain links TRBV4-2 to TRBJ1-2; possible D gene TRBD1, 5 bases. The V end was cut by 0 bases, the J end by 2 bases, with 10 bases between. Germline V gives CDR1 LGHNA, CDR2 YNFKEQ. The CDR3 has 15 residues. CDR3 in DNA: TGTGCCAGCAGCCAAGACAGGGTCGGGAACTATGGCTACACCTTC. Its translation is CASSQDRVGNYGYTF.

The chain combines TRBV9 with TRBJ2-2, with D perhaps matching TRBD2 (6 bases). The V and J ends lost 0 bases and 6 bases respectively, with 15 bases between them. CDR1 and CDR2 from the germline V gene are SGDLS and YYNGEE. The CDR3 length is 16 residues. CDR3 DNA: TGTGCCAGCAGCGTAGGGCAGGGAGGATTGGCCGGGGAGCTGTTTTTT. Amino acids: CASSVGQGGLAGELFF.

The rearrangement uses TRBV7-2 and TRBJ1-3; no definite D call. With 1 base removed from V and 1 base from J, the gap between germline ends came to 11 bases. The CDR3 runs to 16 residues. The germline V gene encodes CDR1 SGHTA and CDR2 FQGNSA. This CDR3 reads CASSLDVDPSGNTIYF. CDR3 nucleotide sequence: TGTGCCAGCAGCTTAGATGTAGACCCATCTGGAAACACCATATATTTT.

The V gene is TRBV11-2, the J gene TRBJ2-6; perhaps TRBD2 as D (5 bases). This CDR3 is 16 amino acids long. Trimming took 5 bases from V and 6 from J, leaving 17 bases between them. The germline V gene encodes CDR1 SGHAT and CDR2 FQNNGV. The CDR3 coding sequence is TGTGCCAGCAGCCCGTATCGGGGTATAACGGCCAACGTCCTGACTTTC. Protein: CASSPYRGITANVLTF.

The chain has TRBV20-1 and TRBJ2-1; D is unclear. The CDR3 has 10 residues. Trimming shortened V by 7 bases and J by 7 bases, and 8 bases separated the two germline ends. Germline V lookup: CDR1 DFQATT, CDR2 SNEGSKA (reference sequence). As DNA, the CDR3 is TGCAGTGTTGATAGGAATGAGCAGTTCTTC. This encodes CSVDRNEQFF.

CDR3 protein: CASSSRTLGRAFF. Written as DNA, the CDR3 is TGTGCCAGCAGTTCAAGGACATTAGGGAGGGCTTTCTTT. The rearrangement joins TRBV28 to TRBJ1-1; tentative D call: TRBD1 (5 bases). The CDR3 extends over 13 amino acids. Deletions cut 4 bases from V and 11 bases from J, with 17 bases between. Germline-derived CDR1 and CDR2 are MDHEN and SYDVKM. Looking up the rest from reference TRBV28 and TRBJ1-1 gives the full variable domain: DVKVTQSSRYLVKRTGEKVFLECVQDMDHENMFWYRQDPGLGLRLIYFSYDVKMKEKGDIPEGYSVSREKKERFSLILESASTNQTSMYLCASSSRTLGRAFFGQGTRLTVV.

The chain links TRBV15 to TRBJ2-4; D might be TRBD1 or TRBD2, each matching 5 bases. The CDR3 is 15 residues long. Per the germline V gene, CDR1 is LNHNV and CDR2 is YYDKDF (reference sequence). The V end was cut by 5 bases, the J end by 0 bases, with 11 bases between. CDR3 in amino acids: CATSGTSLAKNIQYF. CDR3 coding DNA: TGTGCCACCAGCGGGACGTCTCTAGCCAAAAACATTCAGTACTTC.

V and J are TRBV9 and TRBJ2-2; D is undetermined. Germline V gene data show CDR1 as SGDLS and CDR2 as YYNGEE. The CDR3 loop spans 14 amino acids. The ends were cut back, 3 bases at V and 6 bases at J, with 12 bases in the middle. The CDR3 protein is CASSGVLGAGELFF. The CDR3 DNA reads TGTGCCAGCAGCGGGGTTTTGGGCGCCGGGGAGCTGTTTTTT.

This clone occurred a few times. The chain links TRBV15 to TRBJ1-5; 7 nucleotides align to TRBD1. The CDR3 is made up of 17 amino acids. The germline gives CDR1 LNHNV, CDR2 YYDKDF (reference sequence). With V trimmed by 0 bases and J by 4 bases, 9 bases remained unmatched. In nucleotides, the CDR3 is TGTGCCACCAGCAGAGATTTGGCAGGGGGTACTAATCAGCCCCAGCATTTT. The encoded protein is CATSRDLAGGTNQPQHF. Complete variable domain (other parts from reference TRBV15 and TRBJ1-5): DAMVIQNPRYQVTQFGKPVTLSCSQTLNHNVMYWYQQKSSQAPKLLFHYYDKDFNNEADTPDNFQSRRPNTSFCFLDIRSPGLGDTAMYLCATSRDLAGGTNQPQHFGDGTRLSIL.

V gene TRBV19 combines with J gene TRBJ2-3; weak D call: TRBD2 (6 bases). Trimming took 3 bases from V and 4 from J, leaving 8 bases between them. The CDR3 is 13 amino acids. Germline V CDR1 and CDR2: LNHDA, SQIVND (reference sequence). This CDR3 is CASSMEGPDTQYF. In DNA, the CDR3 is TGTGCCAGTAGTATGGAGGGCCCAGATACGCAGTATTTT.